This TCR beta chain was retrieved from a study of radiotherapy plus CTLA-4 blockade in lung cancer. The assay was immunoSEQ multiplex PCR, and TCRdb's table has in-frame clones only and misses some. The sample lists under 50,000 clones, 75% to 85% seen once, with less than 25% in the top ten. With 0 bases removed from V and 1 base from J, the gap between germline ends came to 9 bases. There are 15 residues in the CDR3. Germline V gene lookup returns CDR1 SGHRS and CDR2 YFSETQ. Source: peripheral blood, taken from a patient treated with radiotherapy plus ipilimumab. The receptor's source is a human donor with non-small cell lung cancer that progressed on radiotherapy plus ipilimumab. This chain connects TRBV5-1 to TRBJ2-3; possibly TRBD1 for D (6 bases). The CDR3: CASSLGRGGTDTQYF. The CDR3 DNA is TGCGCCAGCAGCTTGGGCAGGGGCGGCACAGATACGCAGTATTTT.